This T cell receptor beta chain was captured in a study of blood T cell repertoires in COVID-19. Per the original data handling: Cell counts per sample came from amplifying reference gene primers. Generated by immunoSEQ multiplex PCR, the TCRdb table keeps only in-frame clones and is missing some. From that table come the V and J calls and clone size; the DNA was used to work out D and trimming. The sample lists 430,000 or so clones, about 88% seen once, with approximately 1.5% in the top ten. This CDR3 has 13 amino acids. The V gene's germline CDR1 is MNHEY and CDR2 SVGAGI. The V gene end was trimmed by 9 bases and the J gene end by 2 bases; junction bases not matched to a gene: 5.

This receptor was taken from a woman between 18 and 30 years old who had been exposed to COVID-19. Sample: PBMCs or T cells enriched from blood (not recorded which). The rearrangement joins TRBV6-5 to TRBJ2-7; 9 nucleotides line up with TRBD1. In nucleotides, the CDR3 is TGTGCCAGTCTAGACAGGGGGGCCTACGAGCAGTACTTC. This gives the protein CASLDRGAYEQYF.